Reported below is one T cell receptor beta chain. Antigen specificity is unknown. Second doses at about 4 or about 12 weeks were pooled. Method: immunoSEQ multiplex PCR; TCRdb's copy keeps in-frame clones and lacks some. The repertoire consists of 75,000 to 90,000 clones, with 80% to 95% occurring once and the leading ten covering around 30%. The data belong to a study of T cell responses to AZD1222 COVID-19 vaccine. Study-level results: Nearly half of the spike-specific TCRs reportedly recognize variant regions that carry no mutations. Mapped onto spike, vaccine-associated CD4 TCRs spanned it and were dominant at 160-218 and 743-854. Possibly, clonal diversity was underestimated; donors were largely white British and included more females.

The TCR was taken from an adult who received the AZD1222 COVID-19 vaccine. Sequenced material: peripheral blood, taken 28 days after the second AZD1222 dose.

Written as DNA, the CDR3 is TGTGCCAGCAGCCAAATGTGGGCCTCCTACAATGAGCAGTTCTTC. This translates into CASSQMWASYNEQFF. V and J are TRBV3-1 (or the pseudogene TRBV3-2) and TRBJ2-1; D not resolved. In germline, CDR1 is LGHDT, CDR2 YNNKEL (reference sequence). Trimming stripped 2 bases from V and 0 bases from J, with 8 bases between. The CDR3 loop spans 15 amino acids.